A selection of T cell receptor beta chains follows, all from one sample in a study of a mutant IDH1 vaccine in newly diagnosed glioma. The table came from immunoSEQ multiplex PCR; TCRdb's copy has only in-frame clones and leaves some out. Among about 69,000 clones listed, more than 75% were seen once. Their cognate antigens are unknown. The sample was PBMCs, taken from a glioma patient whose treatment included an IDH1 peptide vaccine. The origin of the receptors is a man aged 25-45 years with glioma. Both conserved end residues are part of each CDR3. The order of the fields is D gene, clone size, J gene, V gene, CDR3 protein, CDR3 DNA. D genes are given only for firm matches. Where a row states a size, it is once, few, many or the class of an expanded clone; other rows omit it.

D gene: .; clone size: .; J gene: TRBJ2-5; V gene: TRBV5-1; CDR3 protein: CASSLGLSGGETQYF; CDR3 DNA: TGCGCCAGCAGCTTGGGGTTGAGCGGTGGGGAGACCCAGTACTTC
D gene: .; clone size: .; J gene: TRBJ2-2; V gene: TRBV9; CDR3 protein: CASSYRVGSGELFF; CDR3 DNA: TGTGCCAGCAGCTACAGGGTGGGGAGCGGGGAGCTGTTTTTT
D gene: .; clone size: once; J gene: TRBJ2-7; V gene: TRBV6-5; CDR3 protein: CASSYSRRDLYEQYF; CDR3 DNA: TGTGCCAGCAGTTACTCGCGTCGGGACCTCTACGAGCAGTACTTC
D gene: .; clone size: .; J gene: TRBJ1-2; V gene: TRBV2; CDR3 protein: CASPARQMNYGYTF; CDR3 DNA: TGTGCCAGCCCAGCCCGGCAGATGAACTATGGCTACACCTTC
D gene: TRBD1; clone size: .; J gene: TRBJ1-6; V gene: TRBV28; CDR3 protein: CASDRVNSPLHF; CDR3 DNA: TGTGCCAGCGACAGGGTTAATTCACCCCTCCACTTT
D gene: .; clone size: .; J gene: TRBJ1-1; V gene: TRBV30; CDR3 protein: CAWSVRPSEAFF; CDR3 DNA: TGTGCCTGGAGTGTACGTCCCTCTGAAGCTTTCTTT
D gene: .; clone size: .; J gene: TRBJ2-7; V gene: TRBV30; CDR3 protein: CAWNSGSYEQYF; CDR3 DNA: TGTGCCTGGAATTCCGGGAGCTACGAGCAGTACTTC
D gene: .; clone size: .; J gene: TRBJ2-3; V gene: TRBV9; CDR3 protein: CASSTRGTSTDTQYF; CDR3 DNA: TGTGCCAGCAGCACCAGGGGGACTAGCACAGATACGCAGTATTTT
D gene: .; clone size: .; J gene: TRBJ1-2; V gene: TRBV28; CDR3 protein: CASSLGTVYGYTF; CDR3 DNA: TGTGCCAGCAGTCTCGGGACGGTTTATGGCTACACCTTC
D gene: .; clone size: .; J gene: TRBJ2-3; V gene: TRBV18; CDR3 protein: CASSPPSADTQYF; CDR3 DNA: TGTGCCAGCTCACCACCGTCCGCAGATACGCAGTATTTT
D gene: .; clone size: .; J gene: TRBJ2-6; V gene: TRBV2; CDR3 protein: CASLPRRAAFSGANVLTF; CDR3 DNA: TGTGCCAGCCTTCCCCGGCGAGCAGCCTTCTCTGGGGCCAACGTCCTGACTTTC
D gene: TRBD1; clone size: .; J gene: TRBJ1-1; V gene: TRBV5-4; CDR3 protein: CASSYLTGAPTEAFF; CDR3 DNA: TGTGCCAGCAGCTACCTAACAGGGGCTCCCACTGAAGCTTTCTTT
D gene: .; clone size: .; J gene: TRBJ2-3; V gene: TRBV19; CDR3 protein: CASRGNPSTDTQYF; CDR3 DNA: TGTGCCAGTAGGGGCAATCCTAGCACAGATACGCAGTATTTT
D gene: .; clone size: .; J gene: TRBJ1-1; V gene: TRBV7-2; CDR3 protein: CASSAKGHSNTEAFF; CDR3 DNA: TGTGCCAGCAGCGCTAAAGGACATTCGAACACTGAAGCTTTCTTT
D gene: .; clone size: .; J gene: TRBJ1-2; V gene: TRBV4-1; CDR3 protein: CASSQGAPAGYTF; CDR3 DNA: TGCGCCAGCAGCCAAGGGGCCCCCGCTGGCTACACCTTC
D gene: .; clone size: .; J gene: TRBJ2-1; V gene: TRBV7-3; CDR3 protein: CASSLRGTHLYNEQFF; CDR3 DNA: TGTGCCAGCAGCTTAAGAGGGACCCACCTCTACAATGAGCAGTTCTTC
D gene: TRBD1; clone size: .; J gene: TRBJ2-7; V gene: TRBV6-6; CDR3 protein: CASTARGTGPLEQYF; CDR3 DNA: TGTGCCAGCACCGCCCGGGGGACAGGCCCCCTCGAGCAGTACTTC
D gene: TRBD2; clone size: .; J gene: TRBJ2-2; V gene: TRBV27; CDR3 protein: CAGEGLASDTGELFF; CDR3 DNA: TGTGCCGGGGAGGGGCTAGCGTCTGACACCGGGGAGCTGTTTTTT
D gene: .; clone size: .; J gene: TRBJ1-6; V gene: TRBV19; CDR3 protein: CASSPQNSPLHF; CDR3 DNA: TGTGCCAGTAGTCCACAGAATTCACCCCTCCACTTT
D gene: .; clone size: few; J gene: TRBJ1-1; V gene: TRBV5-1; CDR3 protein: CASSFLPGDAEAFF; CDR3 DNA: TGCGCCAGCAGCTTCCTCCCAGGAGACGCTGAAGCTTTCTTT
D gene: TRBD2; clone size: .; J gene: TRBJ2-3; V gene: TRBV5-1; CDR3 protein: CASSLVPGTSGRPADTQYF; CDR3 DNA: TGCGCCAGCAGCTTGGTCCCCGGGACTAGCGGGAGGCCCGCAGATACGCAGTATTTT
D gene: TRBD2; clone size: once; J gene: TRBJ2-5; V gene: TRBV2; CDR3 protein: CASPGGTSGTETQYF; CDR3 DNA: TGTGCCAGCCCTGGAGGGACTAGCGGGACGGAGACCCAGTACTTC
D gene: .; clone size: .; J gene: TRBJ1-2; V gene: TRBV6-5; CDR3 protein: CASTQTAGTRYGYTF; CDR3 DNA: TGTGCCAGCACTCAAACGGCGGGGACACGATATGGCTACACCTTC
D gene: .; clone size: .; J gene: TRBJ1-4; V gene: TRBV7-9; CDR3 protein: CASSLNGPEGEKLFF; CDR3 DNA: TGTGCCAGCAGCTTAAATGGGCCCGAGGGGGAAAAACTGTTTTTT
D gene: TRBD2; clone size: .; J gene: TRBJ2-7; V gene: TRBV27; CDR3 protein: CASSYGTSAEQYF; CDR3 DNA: TGTGCCAGCAGTTATGGGACTAGCGCCGAGCAGTACTTC
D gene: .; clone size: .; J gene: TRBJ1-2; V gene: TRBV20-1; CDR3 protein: CSVRPAEGYTF; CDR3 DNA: TGCAGTGTCCGGCCGGCTGAAGGCTACACCTTC
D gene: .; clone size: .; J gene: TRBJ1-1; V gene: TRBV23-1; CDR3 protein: CASSLLQRVNTEAFF; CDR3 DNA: TGCGCCAGCAGCCTCCTCCAGAGGGTAAACACTGAAGCTTTCTTT
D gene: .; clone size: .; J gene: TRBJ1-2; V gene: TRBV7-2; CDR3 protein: CASSLGGRFYGYTF; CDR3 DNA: TGTGCCAGCAGCTTAGGAGGGAGATTCTATGGCTACACCTTC
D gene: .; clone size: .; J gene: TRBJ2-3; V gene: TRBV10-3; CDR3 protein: CAIGTGEADTQYF; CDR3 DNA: TGTGCCATCGGTACAGGGGAGGCAGATACGCAGTATTTT
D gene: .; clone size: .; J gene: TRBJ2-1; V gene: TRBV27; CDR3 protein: CASRTYNEQFF; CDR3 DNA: TGTGCCAGCAGAACCTACAATGAGCAGTTCTTC
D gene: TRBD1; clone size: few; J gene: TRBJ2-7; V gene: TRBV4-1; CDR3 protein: CASSQVQGWGLYEQYF; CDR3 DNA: TGCGCCAGCAGCCAAGTACAGGGGTGGGGGTTATACGAGCAGTACTTC
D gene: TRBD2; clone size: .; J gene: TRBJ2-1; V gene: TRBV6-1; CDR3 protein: CASSPGLAANNEQFF; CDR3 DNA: TGTGCCAGCAGTCCGGGACTAGCGGCTAACAATGAGCAGTTCTTC
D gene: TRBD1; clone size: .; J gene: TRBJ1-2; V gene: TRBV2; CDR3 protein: CASSQGGDGYTF; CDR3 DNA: TGTGCCAGCAGTCAAGGGGGCGATGGCTACACCTTC
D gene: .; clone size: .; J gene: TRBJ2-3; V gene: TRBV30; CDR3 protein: CAWKGDSTDTQYF; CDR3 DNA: TGTGCCTGGAAGGGGGATAGCACAGATACGCAGTATTTT
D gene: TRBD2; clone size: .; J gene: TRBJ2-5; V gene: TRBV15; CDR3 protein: CATSSFLAGAVETQYF; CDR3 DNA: TGTGCCACCAGCAGCTTCCTAGCGGGGGCTGTAGAGACCCAGTACTTC
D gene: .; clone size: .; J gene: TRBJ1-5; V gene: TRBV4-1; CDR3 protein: CASSQDALNNQPQHF; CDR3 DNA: TGCGCCAGCAGCCAAGATGCGTTAAACAATCAGCCCCAGCATTTT
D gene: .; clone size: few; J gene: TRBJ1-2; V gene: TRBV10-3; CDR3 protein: CAIGVSSARGSGNYGYTF; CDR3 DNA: TGTGCCATCGGGGTGTCATCCGCTCGGGGTAGTGGCAACTATGGCTACACCTTC
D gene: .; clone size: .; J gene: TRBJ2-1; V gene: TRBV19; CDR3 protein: CASSMSNEQFF; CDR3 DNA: TGTGCCAGTAGTATGAGCAATGAGCAGTTCTTC
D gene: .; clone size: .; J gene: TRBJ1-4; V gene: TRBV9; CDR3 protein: CASSDGGSFNEKLFF; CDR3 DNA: TGTGCCAGCAGCGATGGGGGGTCCTTTAATGAAAAACTGTTTTTT
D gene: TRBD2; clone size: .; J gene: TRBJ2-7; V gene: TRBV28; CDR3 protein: CASSWTSGRSEEQYF; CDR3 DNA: TGTGCCAGCAGCTGGACTAGCGGGAGATCGGAAGAGCAGTACTTC
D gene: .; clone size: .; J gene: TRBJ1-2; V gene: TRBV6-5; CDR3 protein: CASMSSGDYGYTF; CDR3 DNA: TGTGCCAGCATGTCCTCAGGGGACTATGGCTACACCTTC
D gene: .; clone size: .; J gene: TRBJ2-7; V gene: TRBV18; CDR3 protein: CASSPQGGNIYEQYF; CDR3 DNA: TGTGCCAGCTCACCACAGGGGGGAAATATCTACGAGCAGTACTTC
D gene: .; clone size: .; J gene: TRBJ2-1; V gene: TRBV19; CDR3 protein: CASSPRGSNEQFF; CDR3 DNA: TGTGCCAGTAGTCCTCGGGGTAGCAATGAGCAGTTCTTC
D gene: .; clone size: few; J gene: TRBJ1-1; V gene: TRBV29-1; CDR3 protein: CSVERAGNTEAFF; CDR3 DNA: TGCAGCGTTGAGAGGGCGGGGAACACTGAAGCTTTCTTT
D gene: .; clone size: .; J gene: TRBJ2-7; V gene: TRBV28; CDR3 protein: CASSFPPGEQYF; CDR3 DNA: TGTGCCAGCAGTTTTCCACCTGGAGAGCAGTACTTC
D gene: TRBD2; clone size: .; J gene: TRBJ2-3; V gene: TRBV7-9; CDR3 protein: CASSFGPGSGEESTDTQYF; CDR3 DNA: TGTGCCAGCAGCTTCGGGCCCGGTAGCGGGGAGGAAAGCACAGATACGCAGTATTTT
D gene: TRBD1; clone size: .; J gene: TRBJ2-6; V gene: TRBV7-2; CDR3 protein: CGTGPSGANVLTF; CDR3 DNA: TGTGGGACAGGGCCCTCTGGGGCCAACGTCCTGACTTTC
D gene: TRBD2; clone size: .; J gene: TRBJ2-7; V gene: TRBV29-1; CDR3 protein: CSVGDYSYEQYF; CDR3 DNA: TGCAGCGTGGGGGACTACTCCTACGAGCAGTACTTC
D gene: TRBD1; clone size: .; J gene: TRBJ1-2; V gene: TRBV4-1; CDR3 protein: CASRDDRGGSYGYTF; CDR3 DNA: TGCGCCAGCAGAGACGACAGGGGAGGAAGCTATGGCTACACCTTC
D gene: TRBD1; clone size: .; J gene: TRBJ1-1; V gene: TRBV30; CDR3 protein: CAWSVLGQGGEAFF; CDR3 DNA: TGTGCCTGGAGTGTATTGGGACAGGGAGGAGAAGCTTTCTTT
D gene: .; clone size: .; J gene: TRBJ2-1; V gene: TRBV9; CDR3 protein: CASSVGDSYNEQFF; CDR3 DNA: TGTGCCAGCAGCGTAGGGGATTCCTACAATGAGCAGTTCTTC
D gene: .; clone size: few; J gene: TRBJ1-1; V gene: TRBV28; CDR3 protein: CASSLGHNRIEAFF; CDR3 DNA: TGTGCCAGCAGTTTGGGACACAATCGGATTGAAGCTTTCTTT
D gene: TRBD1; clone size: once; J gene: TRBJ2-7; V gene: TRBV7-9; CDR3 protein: CASEIWDSSYEQYF; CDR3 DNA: TGTGCCAGTGAAATTTGGGACAGCTCCTACGAGCAGTACTTC
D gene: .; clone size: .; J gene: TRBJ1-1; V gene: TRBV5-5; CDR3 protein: CASSSRDTSPFF; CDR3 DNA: TGTGCCAGCAGCAGCCGGGACACCTCCCCTTTCTTT
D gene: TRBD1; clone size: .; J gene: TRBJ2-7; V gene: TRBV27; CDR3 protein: CASSFLVSRGLHEQYF; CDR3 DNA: TGTGCCAGCAGTTTTCTGGTCTCCAGGGGGCTCCACGAGCAGTACTTC
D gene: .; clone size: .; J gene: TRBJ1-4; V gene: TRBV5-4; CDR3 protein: CASSPGPLIPGEKLFF; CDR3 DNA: TGTGCCAGCAGTCCTGGACCGTTGATTCCAGGGGAAAAACTGTTTTTT